This T cell receptor (beta chain) was sequenced during a study of human T cells and chemical hapten exposure. Study in general: Alopecia areata, totalis or universalis was found in mostly female patients. Findings and limits, study-wide: TCRs whose frequency exceeded 1 in 1000 remained the same following DPC sensitization.

The germline V gene has CDR1 SEHNR and CDR2 FQNEAQ (reference sequence). The CDR3 loop spans 10 amino acids. Via MiXCR, TCRdb re-called the RACE reads, giving one row per CDR3 protein. The repertoire has about 110,000 distinct CDR3 sequences, about 12% of them found once; the top ten carry about 1.6%. A word on this clonotype: What it binds is unknown. Germline is not matched at one junction end, which may reflect a read error.

The time point is: pre-sensitization, week 0. Treatment specified: therapeutic diphenylcyclopropenone sensitization with weekly scalp DPC. Suited to DPC and affected by alopecia, the donors ranged from 18 to 70 years old. RNA extraction used unfractionated whole blood as the source of total RNA. This TCR was sampled from a woman aged 45-59 years with alopecia areata. Some clones in this sample may be carry-over from other donors' samples. The gene calls are TRBV7-9 and TRBJ1-1; the D gene is possibly TRBD1 (6 bases). Sequencing used whole blood, obtained in connection with sensitization to the hapten diphenylcyclopropenone (DPC). In nucleotides, the CDR3 is TGTGCCAGCAGCTTAGAAGGGGACATCTTT. This encodes CASSLEGDIF.